This record looks at one T cell receptor beta chain sequence and its context. The target of this receptor is not known. No base-level quality is on record; no much larger clone is a single base apart. The sample is drawn from a study of PD-1 blockade in classical Hodgkin lymphoma (dated by TCRdb to 2018 to 2021). About the study as a whole: Nivolumab dosing was 3 mg/kg intravenously every 2 weeks, continuing until either disease progression or unacceptable toxicity. A peripheral blood immune signature of response to PD-1 blockade in classical Hodgkin lymphoma was defined using TCR beta sequencing and CyTOF.

The Qiagen DNeasy kit was used to extract genomic DNA both from unsorted PBMCs and from the negatively selected CD4+ and CD8+ fractions. Amplification of TCR beta CDR3 regions was done by immunoSEQ multiplex PCR with primers that anneal to V and J segments. A synthetic immune receptor repertoire was used to minimize amplification bias, and remaining bias was computationally removed after sequencing. The original pipeline was this. Custom Python scripts were used to quantify repertoire diversity as the Shannon entropy index. Unsorted, CD4+ and CD8+ repertoires were analyzed separately, except for combined analyses in which CD4+ and CD8+ sequences were merged in silico. A clone counted as expanded when the clone's frequency after treatment rose at least 2-fold relative to C1D1, and clones undetected at baseline were given a pseudocount of 0.5. Clones with 0 or 1 copy at C1D1 were defined as singleton clones, while clones with 2 or more copies were defined as non-singleton clones. Clones expanded in unsorted samples were annotated as CD4+, CD8+ or unknown by matching protein sequences in sorted samples from the same patient. Wilcoxon tests on paired samples were used to test changes in diversity from C1D1 to C4D1. The table comes from immuneACCESS by way of TCRdb, which keeps in-frame sequences with V and J called. Part of the clones is missing from these tables; in studies checked, under half for an unresolved V gene and the rest for unknown reasons. Clonal size and the V and J genes are those of that table, whereas D and trimming came from the DNA. Here the sample has over 20,000 clones; approximately 80% occur a single time. 7.2% of the sample is in the top ten clones.

What the work shows at the level of the full study, not this receptor alone: Only a single clinical trial cohort was studied, and what caused the repertoire differences, possibly disease activity or prior therapy, remained undefined. Patients starting nivolumab less than 1 year after ASCT had lower diversity and were excluded from later analyses to avoid confounding by immune reconstitution. Among trial patients, those achieving complete response had baseline diversity similar to that of newly diagnosed patients, while diversity was significantly lower in partial responders and progressors. A significant rise by C4D1 was seen in CD4+ but not CD8+ TCR diversity (p=0.0027 vs p=0.16), with the rise being most apparent in complete responders (p=0.02). Baseline TCR diversity was reported to be lower in newly diagnosed patients than in healthy donors and to be lower still in relapsed/refractory patients.

The time point label here, explained by the study, means: cycle 4 day 1 (C4D1), after 5 to 7 weeks of nivolumab. Relapse after autologous stem cell transplantation had occurred in all trial patients, and cohorts A, B and C were distinguished by prior brentuximab vedotin exposure. The trial cohort was composed of about 58 patients with relapsed/refractory classical Hodgkin lymphoma, for whom complete response, partial response or progressive disease was recorded as best overall response. Trial patients were treated with single-agent nivolumab in the multi-cohort phase II CheckMate 205 trial. An independent review committee assessed best overall response by applying the 2007 International Working Group response criteria. Trial PBMCs were obtained immediately prior to nivolumab initiation (C1D1) and on therapy at cycle 2 day 1 and cycle 4 day 1. After peripheral blood was drawn into 8 mL Vacutainer Cell Preparation Tubes, PBMCs were isolated by centrifugation and then cryopreserved.

Sequenced material: peripheral blood mononuclear cells (PBMCs), taken before the fourth cycle of nivolumab. The source of this sequence is a human donor with classical Hodgkin lymphoma.

This receptor has the CDR3 CASSLRGMDYGYTF. The bases read TGTGCCAGCAGTTTGAGGGGCATGGACTATGGCTACACCTTC. This chain is built from TRBV28 and TRBJ1-2, and perhaps TRBD1 as D gene, on 5 matching bases. V is reduced by 3 bases and J by 3 bases, leaving a spacing of 11 bases between them. Taken from the germline V gene, the CDR1 and CDR2 loops are MDHEN and SYDVKM. Inclusive of the bounding cysteine and phenylalanine, the CDR3 is 14 residues long. The entry retains the CDR3 DNA only, 42 bases that are in frame from base 1.